This TCR beta chain is from a study of T cell responses to AZD1222 COVID-19 vaccine (TCRdb year 2021). At the level of the whole study: TCR sequencing was performed for about 250 trial participants, of whom roughly 200 were given two doses of AZD1222 and around 25 were given two doses of MenACWY control vaccine. Trial participants were enrolled into age subgroups of 18-55, 56-69 and 70-plus years, which contained about 150, 27 and 61 TCR-sequenced participants, respectively. General conclusions and limits of the study: The 56-69-year group was small, and its depth increase did not reach significance, likely because of low power. A significant rise in spike-specific TCR breadth and depth was observed after two AZD1222 doses relative to day 0 and relative to MenACWY recipients. Conclusions about previously exposed vaccinees were limited because only a handful of AZD1222 recipients were SARS-CoV-2 seropositive at baseline. Reportedly, almost half of the unique spike-specific TCRs recognized epitopes lying outside the regions that are mutated in the B.1.351 and B.1.1.7 variants. Most participants were white British and females outnumbered males, and the authors suggested that clonal diversity may have been underestimated. Vaccine-associated CD4 TCRs spanned the whole spike protein, with dominant responses in regions 160-218 and 743-854. Because no day 14 peak-response samples were available, repertoires were characterized only after the peak T cell response.

As concerns this clone: Which antigen it targets is not known. No per-base quality is available; no much larger clone lies one base away.

The CDR3 regions of human TCRbeta chains were analyzed by immunosequencing. The study's own analysis went as follows. TCRs in the repertoires were compared against a reference library of SARS-CoV-2-specific TCRs that had been generated with the MIRA antigen-specificity platform. Breadth meant the fraction of unique TCRs that were SARS-CoV-2-associated, whereas depth meant the fraction of total T cells that were SARS-CoV-2-associated. Each spike-specific TCR was assigned to its reactive spike region and to a CD4 or CD8 class using the MIRA data. Log10-transformed breadth and depth values were compared by one-way ANOVA with Sidak's multiple comparisons tests. Held by TCRdb, this immuneACCESS table contains in-frame sequences only and omits some clones. Under half of the omission traces to an unresolved V gene where checked; the cause of the rest is unknown. The D gene and trimming were derived from the DNA, and the V and J assignments and clone size from that table. The sample table lists about 160,000 clones, 92% of them with a count of one. Under 1.2% of the sample comes from the top ten.

Inclusive of the bounding cysteine and phenylalanine, the CDR3 is 13 residues long. The kept DNA is CDR3 alone, 39 bases in frame from the first base. V drops 6 bases and J drops 3 bases, leaving 9 bases in between. Per the publication, the time point label means: about 28 days (+/-7) after the second vaccine dose. AZD1222 recipients with second doses at about 4 weeks or about 12 weeks were pooled, because spike-specific TCR depth and breadth did not differ between schedules. Vaccinee samples came from UK trials COV001 and COV002, including a single-blind randomized controlled phase 2/3 trial of AZD1222 (ChAdOx1 nCoV-19) in healthy adults. Trial participant PBMC samples were collected at day 0 and day 28 after the second dose for TCRbeta chain sequencing.

The sequence was obtained from an adult who received the AZD1222 COVID-19 vaccine. The source was peripheral blood, collected 28 days after the second AZD1222 dose. The chain employs TRBV12-3 or TRBV12-4 and TRBJ1-5; 5 matching bases give a weak D call of TRBD1. CDR3 sequence: CASRDSNNQPQHF. Here is the DNA: TGTGCCAGCAGAGACAGCAACAATCAGCCCCAGCATTTT.